A single sample is the source of the 18 T cell receptor beta chains below, sequenced in a study of OX40 agonist ivuxolimab in advanced cancers. The method was immunoSEQ multiplex PCR; TCRdb's version includes in-frame clones alone and lacks a portion of them. Among 25,000 to 30,000 clones listed, 80% to 90% were seen once. The specimen comprised CD4+ or CD8+ T cells sorted from blood, sampled in a trial of the OX40 agonist ivuxolimab. The source is an adult with an advanced solid tumor such as melanoma, head and neck, liver or kidney cancer.

The chain recombines TRBV29-1 with TRBJ2-1; no reliable D call. Per the germline V gene, CDR1 is SQVTM and CDR2 is ANQGSEA. The CDR3 loop spans 10 amino acids. V was cut by 5 bases and J by 4 bases, with 3 bases left in between. CDR3 DNA: TGCAGCGTTTATTACAATGAGCAGTTCTTC. It codes for CSVYYNEQFF.

The CDR3 protein is CASSLARGYTF. The CDR3 DNA sequence: TGTGCCAGCAGCTTGGCCCGGGGCTACACCTTC. This chain uses TRBV7-2 with TRBJ1-2; D call uncertain. Per germline, CDR1 SGHTA and CDR2 FQGNSA. CDR3 length: 11 residues. V dropped 3 bases and J dropped 8 bases, with 7 bases sitting between them.

By share of the sample, this clone is large (0.1 to 1%). The chain's CDR3 is CATSGARQRTEAFF. DNA of the CDR3: TGTGCCACCAGCGGGGCGAGACAGCGCACTGAAGCTTTCTTT. This chain uses TRBV15 with TRBJ1-1; tentatively, D is TRBD1 (5 bases). Between the trimmed V and J ends, which lost 5 bases and 4 bases, there was a span of 14 bases. Germline CDR1 is LNHNV and CDR2 is YYDKDF (reference sequence). There are 14 residues in the CDR3.

This clone is a singleton in its sample. This chain joins TRBV14 and TRBJ2-5, with D unresolved. This CDR3 has 15 amino acids. Germline CDR1 reads SGHDN; CDR2 reads FVKESK. V was trimmed by 1 base and J by 3 bases, leaving 12 bases between them. In DNA, the CDR3 is TGTGCCAGCAGCCAAGGATCCTTCAGAGAAGAGACCCAGTACTTC. This translates into CASSQGSFREETQYF. Using reference TRBV14 and TRBJ2-5 for the parts outside the CDR3, the full variable domain is EAGVTQFPSHSVIEKGQTVTLRCDPISGHDNLYWYRRVMGKEIKFLLHFVKESKQDESGMPNNRFLAERTGGTYSTLKVQPAELEDSGVYFCASSQGSFREETQYFGPGTRLLVL.

The chain joins TRBV7-8 to TRBJ1-5, with no clear D. The CDR3 is 15 amino acids. Germline V gene data show CDR1 as SGHVS and CDR2 as FQNEAQ. Between the trimmed V and J ends, which lost 1 base and 1 base, there was a span of 8 bases. CDR3 DNA sequence: TGTGCCAGCAGCTTAGGAGGTTACAGCAATCAGCCCCAGCATTTT. Its protein is CASSLGGYSNQPQHF.

The V and J genes are TRBV4-1 and TRBJ2-7, with D hard to call. The CDR3 spans 13 residues. Between the trimmed V and J ends, which lost 2 bases and 2 bases, there was a span of 7 bases. CDR1 is MGHRA, CDR2 YSYEKL, per germline. The CDR3 reads CASSQQVTYEQYF. As DNA, the CDR3 is TGCGCCAGCAGCCAACAGGTAACCTACGAGCAGTACTTC.

The V and J genes are TRBV7-8 and TRBJ1-1; D is possibly TRBD1 (6 bases). CDR1 SGHVS and CDR2 FQNEAQ come from the germline V gene. The CDR3 consists of 18 residues. Deletions cut 0 bases from V and 1 base from J, with 18 bases between. The CDR3 reads CASSLAWAGEDKNTEAFF. The CDR3 nucleotides read TGTGCCAGCAGCTTAGCGTGGGCAGGGGAGGATAAGAACACTGAAGCTTTCTTT.

This chain uses TRBV2 with TRBJ1-5; 9 positions agree with TRBD1. This CDR3 comprises 15 residues. Germline V gene sequence: CDR1 SNHLY, CDR2 FYNNEI. The V gene end was trimmed by 6 bases and the J gene end by 4 bases; junction bases not matched to a gene: 7. CDR3 bases: TGTGCCAGCAGCGTTACAGGGGGCGAAAATCAGCCCCAGCATTTT. Its protein product is CASSVTGGENQPQHF. Together with reference TRBV2 and TRBJ1-5, the CDR3 gives the full variable domain: EPEVTQTPSHQVTQMGQEVILRCVPISNHLYFYWYRQILGQKVEFLVSFYNNEISEKSEIFDDQFSVERPDGSNFTLKIRSTKLEDSAMYFCASSVTGGENQPQHFGDGTRLSIL.

The genes are TRBV4-3 and TRBJ1-4; TRBD1 is a possible D gene (6 bases). V dropped 6 bases and J dropped 3 bases, with 17 bases sitting between them. The CDR3 covers 16 residues. Per germline, CDR1 LGHNA and CDR2 YSLEER. In DNA form, the CDR3 reads TGCGCCAGCAGGAAAGGGGGGGAGGGGGCTAATGAAAAACTGTTTTTT. Translated: CASRKGGEGANEKLFF.

The V gene is TRBV7-9, the J gene TRBJ2-7, with TRBD1 matching over 7 bases. The CDR3 runs to 14 residues. Trimming cost V 1 base and J 3 bases; bases outside gene matches: 3. Germline lookup yields CDR1 SEHNR and CDR2 FQNEAQ (reference sequence). This CDR3 is CASSLEDRYYEQYF. In DNA, the CDR3 is TGTGCCAGCAGCTTAGAGGACAGGTACTACGAGCAGTACTTC. The variable domain in full, completed from reference TRBV7-9 and TRBJ2-7, reads DTGVSQNPRHKITKRGQNVTFRCDPISEHNRLYWYRQTLGQGPEFLTYFQNEAQLEKSRLLSDRFSAERPKGSFSTLEIQRTEQGDSAMYLCASSLEDRYYEQYFGPGTRLTVT.

V gene TRBV30 combines with J gene TRBJ2-1; a weak D match, TRBD2 (6 bases). From germline, CDR1 is GTSNPN and CDR2 SVGIG (reference sequence). This CDR3 has 12 residues. The germline V and J ends were trimmed by 0 bases and 9 bases, with 9 bases remaining between them. The chain's CDR3 is CAWSVTGSEQFF. The CDR3, as DNA: TGTGCCTGGAGTGTAACCGGGAGTGAGCAGTTCTTC.

The gene calls are TRBV27 and TRBJ2-2; D unresolved. This CDR3 spans 12 amino acids. Germline V gives CDR1 MNHEY, CDR2 SMNVEV (reference sequence). Trimming removed 6 bases at V and 1 base at J, with 3 bases between. The chain's CDR3 is CASRGNTGELFF. The CDR3, as DNA: TGTGCCAGCAGGGGGAACACCGGGGAGCTGTTTTTT.

The chain uses TRBV5-6 and TRBJ2-3, with TRBD2 matching 10 bases. This CDR3 has 17 amino acids. The ends lost 0 bases at V and 5 bases at J; junction bases unmatched: 9. Germline-derived CDR1 and CDR2 are SGHDT and YYEEEE. The CDR3 coding sequence is TGTGCCAGCAGCTTGGTTCCAGCGGGGGGGCTAGGAGATACGCAGTATTTT. Its protein product is CASSLVPAGGLGDTQYF. The full variable domain, in which reference TRBV5-6 and TRBJ2-3 provide the parts outside the CDR3, is DAGVTQSPTHLIKTRGQQVTLRCSPKSGHDTVSWYQQALGQGPQFIFQYYEEEERQRGNFPDRFSGHQFPNYSSELNVNALLLGDSALYLCASSLVPAGGLGDTQYFGPGTRLTVL.

The chain links TRBV6-1 to TRBJ2-7; a possible D gene is TRBD1 (6 bases). Trimming pared 4 bases from V and 3 bases from J, leaving 7 bases between. Germline V gives CDR1 MNHNS, CDR2 SASEGT. The length of the CDR3 is 12 residues. The CDR3 bases are TGTGCCAGCAGTGGGGGGCGCTACGAGCAGTACTTC. Translating gives CASSGGRYEQYF.

The chain combines TRBV5-1 with TRBJ2-1; D is possibly TRBD1 (6 bases). CDR1 and CDR2 (germline): SGHRS, YFSETQ. The CDR3 is made up of 14 amino acids. V was pared by 3 bases and J by 7 bases, with 14 bases between. The CDR3 spells CASSWTGQKNEQFF. The CDR3 DNA follows: TGCGCCAGCAGCTGGACGGGACAAAAAAATGAGCAGTTCTTC.

This sequence joins TRBV18 and TRBJ2-1, with D possibly called TRBD1 or TRBD2 (5 bases each). The V end was cut by 2 bases, the J end by 8 bases, with 16 bases between. CDR1 is KGHSH, CDR2 LQKENI, per germline. CDR3 size: 15 residues. The CDR3 DNA sequence: TGTGCCAGCTCACCAACCTTAGGGCTGGGGGATGAGCAGTTCTTC. This translates into CASSPTLGLGDEQFF.

The chain couples TRBV19 to TRBJ2-7; D tentatively reads TRBD1 or TRBD2 (6 bases each). CDR1 is LNHDA, CDR2 SQIVND, per germline (reference sequence). The CDR3 consists of 14 residues. V was trimmed by 5 bases and J by 2 bases, leaving 13 bases between them. This CDR3 reads CASSVRGAPYEQYF. CDR3 nucleotide sequence: TGTGCCAGTAGTGTAAGGGGGGCCCCCTACGAGCAGTACTTC. Using reference TRBV19 and TRBJ2-7 for the parts outside the CDR3, the full variable domain is DGGITQSPKYLFRKEGQNVTLSCEQNLNHDAMYWYRQDPGQGLRLIYYSQIVNDFQKGDIAEGYSVSREKKESFPLTVTSAQKNPTAFYLCASSVRGAPYEQYFGPGTRLTVT.

Points on this clone: The junction departs from germline at one end; a sequencing error may be responsible. The J gene is TRBJ1-5, the V gene TRBV7-9, with a weak D call TRBD1 (5 bases). Per germline, CDR1 SEHNR and CDR2 FQNEAQ (reference sequence). The CDR3 length is 14 residues. The CDR3 loop reads CASSYDSFNRPQHF. Written as DNA, the CDR3 is TGTGCCAGCAGCTACGACAGTTTCAATCGGCCCCAGCATTTT.